The T cell receptor (beta chain) under discussion was sequenced for a study of blood T cells in healthy people across ages. Study conclusions and caveats: Per-million-T-cell TCR beta diversity fell roughly linearly with age.

PCR was performed a second time for roughly 7 to 12 cycles using a sample-barcoded 5' primer and a J-beta primer mix. TCRdb reprocessed the 5' RACE reads with MiXCR, giving one entry per CDR3 protein. The table lists some 1.6 million distinct CDR3 sequences, about 35% of them singletons, with approximately 11% in the top ten. This CDR3 spans 13 amino acids. The V and J ends lost 6 bases and 2 bases respectively, with 11 bases between them. This clonotype was detected a few times. Antigen specificity is unknown. This clonotype was sampled from a woman in her 30s in good health. Sequencing was carried out using blood. The V and J genes are TRBV12-3 or TRBV12-4 and TRBJ2-7; D unclear. Written as DNA, the CDR3 is TGTGCCAGCAGCAAAAACGCGCCCTACGAGCAGTACTTC. This translates into CASSKNAPYEQYF.